The sequence of this TCR beta chain was determined in a study of shared clonotypes between healthy human individuals. Study information: CD4 naive and CD4 memory each took three plates per donor, while CD8 naive took two and CD8 memory one.

V was clipped by 7 bases and J by 2 bases, with 14 bases between them. The CDR3 consists of 14 residues. CDR1 is MDHEN, CDR2 SYDVKM, per germline. A remark on this clone: Antigen unknown.

Study-level findings and limits: Only a few donors were included, so the genetic and exposure-history diversity represented was limited.

The data were produced by immunoSEQ multiplex PCR, yet TCRdb's version contains in-frame clones alone and is incomplete. The data hold about 2.3 million clones, with about nine tenths observed a single time. This rearrangement joins TRBV28 to TRBJ1-2; D perhaps matches TRBD1 (5 bases). The specimen sequenced was naive CD4+ T cells from PBMCs. Regarding subset: CD45RA+ positively selected. This receptor was obtained from a young man in good health. Some clones in this sample may be carry-over from other donors' samples. CDR3: CASIQGGENYGYTF. The CDR3 region has the DNA TGTGCCAGCATTCAGGGCGGGGAGAACTATGGCTACACCTTC.